These 9 T cell receptor beta chains came from one sample sequenced in a study of shared clonotypes between healthy human individuals. Clones were sequenced by immunoSEQ multiplex PCR, and TCRdb holds only the in-frame ones, with some missing. The sample has around 450,000 clones, 75% to 85% seen once. Sequencing was done on a sample of PBMCs. These receptors all come from a woman between 40 and 50 years old in good health. Some clones in this sample may be carry-over from other donors' samples.

The chain joins TRBV27 to TRBJ1-5, with D tentatively TRBD1 (6 bases). The germline V gene has CDR1 MNHEY and CDR2 SMNVEV (reference sequence). The V end was cut by 2 bases, the J end by 3 bases, with 11 bases between. This CDR3 has 15 residues. Here the CDR3 DNA reads TGTGCCAGCAGTTTACTGTGGGGGCCCAATCAGCCCCAGCATTTT. Amino acids: CASSLLWGPNQPQHF.

The rearrangement joins TRBV11-2 to TRBJ1-3, with D unclear. V was trimmed by 6 bases and J by 0 bases, leaving 6 bases between them. Germline assignment: CDR1 SGHAT and CDR2 FQNNGV. There are 13 residues in the CDR3. The CDR3 is CASRLPSGNTIYF. DNA of the CDR3: TGTGCCAGCAGGTTACCCTCTGGAAACACCATATATTTT.

In nucleotides, the CDR3 is TGTGCCAGCAGTGAAATTGGACCTTATGGCTACACCTTC. This gives the protein CASSEIGPYGYTF. This sequence joins TRBV2 and TRBJ1-2; no reliable D call. Deletions cut 2 bases from V and 5 bases from J, with 9 bases between. Per germline, CDR1 SNHLY and CDR2 FYNNEI. The CDR3 is 13 residues long.

This clone was counted only a few times. Other DNA sequences in the same sample also yield this CDR3. The V call is TRBV6-1, the J call TRBJ2-7; no reliable D call. Per germline, CDR1 MNHNS and CDR2 SASEGT. The V end was cut by 1 base, the J end by 5 bases, with 3 bases between. CDR3 size: 11 residues. In nucleotides, the CDR3 is TGTGCCAGCAGTGAAGTTAACGAGCAGTACTTC. Residues: CASSEVNEQYF.

The chain carries TRBV29-1 and TRBJ1-1; D is undetermined. Germline V lookup: CDR1 SQVTM, CDR2 ANQGSEA. There are 13 residues in the CDR3. The germline V and J ends were trimmed by 4 bases and 0 bases, with 9 bases remaining between them. The CDR3 region has the DNA TGCAGCGTTGCCGTTCGGATGAACACTGAAGCTTTCTTT. This gives the protein CSVAVRMNTEAFF.

The V and J genes are TRBV30 and TRBJ1-3; D might be TRBD1 (5 bases). The CDR3 is 16 residues long. Germline V lookup: CDR1 GTSNPN, CDR2 SVGIG (reference sequence). V gave up 1 base and J gave up 8 bases, with 21 bases separating them. The CDR3 loop reads CAWSDGVQGIWDTIYF. CDR3 nucleotides: TGTGCCTGGAGTGATGGGGTCCAGGGCATCTGGGACACCATATATTTT.

The chain recombines TRBV9 with TRBJ2-3; D possibly matches TRBD1 or TRBD2 (6 bases each). From germline, CDR1 is SGDLS and CDR2 YYNGEE. The CDR3 has 17 residues. V lost 7 bases and J 1 base, leaving 22 bases between the germline ends. The CDR3 DNA sequence: TGTGCCAGCGGTCGGCGCGCGATAAGGGGGGGCACAGATACGCAGTATTTT. Protein: CASGRRAIRGGTDTQYF. Full variable domain (rest looked up from reference TRBV9 and TRBJ2-3): DSGVTQTPKHLITATGQRVTLRCSPRSGDLSVYWYQQSLDQGLQFLIQYYNGEERAKGNILERFSAQQFPDLHSELNLSSLELGDSALYFCASGRRAIRGGTDTQYFGPGTRLTVL.

The CDR3 bases are TGTGCCAGCAGCTCATTAGCGGGATCCTCCTACGAGCAGTACTTC. Translating gives CASSSLAGSSYEQYF. The chain couples TRBV7-2 to TRBJ2-7, with 8 bases aligning to TRBD2. Germline CDR1 and CDR2: SGHTA and FQGNSA. The CDR3 totals 15 residues. The V and J ends lost 4 bases and 0 bases, in that order; junction bases with no gene match: 5. The variable domain in full, with the rest retrieved from reference TRBV7-2 and TRBJ2-7, is GAGVSQSPSNKVTEKGKDVELRCDPISGHTALYWYRQSLGQGLEFLIYFQGNSAPDKSGLPSDRFSAERTGGSVSTLTIQRTQQEDSAVYLCASSSLAGSSYEQYFGPGTRLTVT.

The V and J genes are TRBV5-4 and TRBJ1-1; D unclear. The CDR3 is 14 residues long. V shed 3 bases and J shed 0 bases, with 9 bases lying between them. Germline V lookup: CDR1 SGHNT, CDR2 YYREEE (reference sequence). The CDR3, as DNA: TGTGCCAGCAGCTCCTCAGCCCTGAACACTGAAGCTTTCTTT. Its protein is CASSSSALNTEAFF.